This TCR beta chain appears in the sequencing data of a study of blood T cell repertoires in COVID-19. Data came from immunoSEQ multiplex PCR; TCRdb stores just in-frame clones and leaves some out. The sample has hundreds of thousands of clones; about nine tenths are singletons. Germline trimming cut 2 bases from V and 2 bases from J; bases unmatched to any gene: 7. The CDR3 length is 17 residues. Germline CDR1 reads LGHNA; CDR2 reads YSLEER. Sequencing used PBMCs or T cells enriched from blood (not recorded which). J is TRBJ1-4 and V is TRBV4-3; 8 positions agree with TRBD1. The TCR originated in a woman aged 40 to 50 who had recovered from COVID-19. CDR3: CASSQSGQGATNEKLFF. CDR3 coding DNA: TGCGCCAGCAGCCAAAGTGGGCAGGGGGCGACTAATGAAAAACTGTTTTTT.